Shown below are 3 T cell receptor beta chains from a single sample sequenced in a study of identical twins (dated by TCRdb to between 2015 and 2016). The library was obtained by 5' RACE. The instrument given in TCRdb is Illumina HiSeq 2000. TCRdb reworked the public reads: Q25 trimming with fastp, MiXCR clone assembly, productive beta chains retained. Each CDR3 protein appears once, grouped with its most common genes and DNA. The sample table records about 700,000 distinct CDR3 sequences; roughly 6.2% of these occur just once. The ten largest clones take up about 1.8% of the sample. The sample comprised naive T cells sorted from blood. This specimen's cell subset or site label, per the study, means: cells isolated with a human naive T-cell isolation kit. The receptor source for this set is a man in his late teens or twenties in good health.

V usage is TRBV2 and J usage is TRBJ2-1, with D possibly TRBD1 on 6 matching bases. Germline V gives CDR1 SNHLY, CDR2 FYNNEI. The CDR3 is 13 amino acids. Here the CDR3 DNA reads TGTGCGGAAGAGGGGGAGAGGTTAGGTGAGCAGTTCTTC. It yields the protein CAEEGERLGEQFF.

This clonotype was detected ten times or more. The rearrangement joins TRBV20-1 to TRBJ2-7; 10 bases fit TRBD2. Germline loops: CDR1 DFQATT, CDR2 SNEGSKA (reference sequence). The CDR3 is 13 residues long. The ends lost 5 bases at V and 4 bases at J; junction bases unmatched: 5. Here the CDR3 DNA reads TGCAGTGCTTCCGGACTAGCGGCGTACGAGCAGTACGTC. Its translation: CSASGLAAYEQYV.

This clonotype was picked up many times. V is TRBV6-2 or TRBV6-3 and J is TRBJ2-4; unclear D gene. There are 11 residues in the CDR3. The germline CDR1 and CDR2 sequences are MNHEY and SVGEGT. V was clipped by 4 bases and J by 6 bases, with 4 bases between them. This CDR3 is CASSFGNIQYF. The DNA for the CDR3 is TGTGCCAGCAGTTTTGGAAACATTCAGTACTTC.